These 11 T cell receptor beta chains share one sample of origin, sequenced in a study of T cell changes during pregnancy in multiple sclerosis. Profiled with immunoSEQ multiplex PCR; TCRdb holds only in-frame clones, not every one. The sample includes 70,000 to 75,000 clones, approximately 90% of them seen just once. The starting material was peripheral blood, obtained before pregnancy. These TCRs come from a female donor with multiple sclerosis, enrolled in a pregnancy study.

The V gene is TRBV19, the J gene TRBJ1-2, with 11 bases that match TRBD1. The germline V gene encodes CDR1 LNHDA and CDR2 SQIVND (reference sequence). Germline trimming cut 9 bases from V and 4 bases from J; bases unmatched to any gene: 10. The CDR3 covers 15 residues. The CDR3 loop is CASGQGASLAYGYTF. CDR3 nucleotides: TGTGCCAGCGGACAGGGGGCTTCTCTCGCCTATGGCTACACCTTC.

The chain is built from TRBV18 and TRBJ2-2; tentative D call: TRBD2 (5 bases). The V gene's germline CDR1 is KGHSH and CDR2 LQKENI. This CDR3 has 17 amino acids. V gave up 3 bases and J gave up 3 bases, with 17 bases separating them. The CDR3 protein is CASSPRPGSKDTGELFF. DNA of the CDR3: TGTGCCAGCTCACCCCGCCCGGGAAGTAAAGACACCGGGGAGCTGTTTTTT.

This clone is a singleton in its sample. The chain employs TRBV11-3 and TRBJ2-5; D not resolved. Germline CDR1 is SGHNT and CDR2 is YENEEA. Trimming took 3 bases from V and 5 from J, leaving 10 bases between them. The length of the CDR3 is 13 residues. CDR3 DNA: TGTGCCAGCAGCTTCGGTTTCCGGGAGACCCAGTACTTC. Translated: CASSFGFRETQYF.

Comment on this clone: The DNA is omitted, as the CDR3 cannot be located on it reliably, and the CDR3 follows TCRdb's listing. The V call is TRBV21-1, the J call TRBJ1-1. TRBV21-1 is termed a pseudogene. The CDR3 is 15 amino acids long, termini counted. The CDR3 sequence is CASSTWAGGNTEAFF.

The table lists this clone with a count of one. Distinct nucleotide sequences in the sample also encode this CDR3. This chain's CDR3 is CASSLGLAGGSSYNEQFF. The DNA for the CDR3 is TGTGCCAGTAGTTTGGGGCTAGCGGGAGGTTCCTCCTACAATGAGCAGTTCTTC. V usage is TRBV19 and J usage is TRBJ2-1; TRBD2 aligns across 11 bases. Germline V gene data show CDR1 as LNHDA and CDR2 as SQIVND (reference sequence). The CDR3 runs to 18 residues. V was pared by 5 bases and J by 0 bases, with 9 bases of the junction left unmatched.

The rearrangement links TRBV12-5 to TRBJ1-5, with a tentative D call TRBD1 (6 bases). V was pared by 0 bases and J by 6 bases, with 21 bases between. Germline V gene data show CDR1 as LGHNT and CDR2 as FRNRAP. This CDR3 is 18 amino acids long. The CDR3 reads CASGLVDLGQGYFQPQHF. DNA for the CDR3: TGTGCTAGTGGTTTGGTAGACTTGGGGCAGGGGTATTTTCAGCCCCAGCATTTT. Combining the CDR3 with reference TRBV12-5 and TRBJ1-5 gives the whole variable domain DARVTQTPRHKVTEMGQEVTMRCQPILGHNTVFWYRQTMMQGLELLAYFRNRAPLDDSGMPKDRFSAEMPDATLATLKIQPSEPRDSAVYFCASGLVDLGQGYFQPQHFGDGTRLSIL.

The V call is TRBV19, the J call TRBJ1-4; D gene uncertain. This CDR3 has 12 amino acids. Germline loops: CDR1 LNHDA, CDR2 SQIVND (reference sequence). With 5 bases removed from V and 8 bases from J, the gap between germline ends came to 9 bases. The CDR3 loop reads CASSRRREKLFF. Here the CDR3 DNA reads TGTGCCAGTAGTCGGAGGCGGGAAAAACTGTTTTTT.

V and J are TRBV27 and TRBJ2-1; perhaps TRBD1 as D (5 bases). The ends were cut back, 3 bases at V and 8 bases at J, with 17 bases in the middle. Germline assignment: CDR1 MNHEY and CDR2 SMNVEV (reference sequence). The CDR3 is made up of 15 amino acids. CDR3 amino acids: CASSLGLDRVDEQFF. As DNA, the CDR3 is TGTGCCAGCAGTTTGGGGCTGGATAGGGTGGATGAGCAGTTCTTC.

The chain is built from TRBV2 and TRBJ2-1, with 10 nucleotides matching TRBD2. This CDR3 region has 16 residues. J was trimmed by 6 bases and V by 6 bases; bases with no gene match: 11. Germline V gives CDR1 SNHLY, CDR2 FYNNEI. The CDR3 DNA reads as TGTGCCAGCAGGATTACCGGGACTAGCGATTCCAATGAGCAGTTCTTC. This translates into CASRITGTSDSNEQFF.

CDR3 sequence (DNA): TGTGCCAGTACCTACAGTCTCTCTGGGGCCAACGTCCTGACTTTC. Translating it yields CASTYSLSGANVLTF. This chain uses TRBV19 with TRBJ2-6; D is undetermined. Per the germline V gene, CDR1 is LNHDA and CDR2 is SQIVND (reference sequence). CDR3 length equals 15 residues. Trimming stripped 7 bases from V and 0 bases from J, with 10 bases between.

The chain carries TRBV7-6 and TRBJ2-5, with a tentative D call TRBD1 (6 bases). Trimming took 4 bases from V and 3 from J, leaving 12 bases between them. CDR3 length equals 14 residues. Germline CDR1 SGHVS, CDR2 FNYEAQ. The CDR3 protein is CASSWGQAEETQYF. Here the CDR3 DNA reads TGTGCCAGCAGCTGGGGACAAGCAGAAGAGACCCAGTACTTC.